This T cell receptor (beta chain) was identified in a study of cytomegalovirus exposure and HLA in healthy donors. Turning to the study itself: Of fewer than 450 genotyped donors, 81% clustered with self-reported Caucasian donors. Overall study results and limits: For most subjects, TCR beta sequences were reported to predict HLA-A and HLA-B alleles with accuracy. V- and J-gene trimming in TCR beta was tied to a missense DCLRE1C variant by an analysis performed later. It was only CMV serostatus that was available as immune exposure information.

V was clipped by 7 bases and J by 4 bases; unmatched bases: 4. This CDR3 comprises 14 residues. The germline gives CDR1 ENHRY, CDR2 SYGVKD. This PCR relied on a set of 60 Vbeta primers and 13 Jbeta primers. Using immunoSEQ multiplex PCR, the repertoire was profiled, and TCRdb retains in-frame clones only, with some absent. The sample shows more than 150,000 clones, over 70% of them seen only once. A remark on this clone: Its matching antigen is unknown.

The specimen was PBMCs. This chain links TRBV10-3 with TRBJ1-3; 10 bases map to TRBD1. The sequence derives from a middle-aged man in good health and CMV-seropositive. CDR3 bases: TGTGCCATCAATGACAGGGGGCGAGGAAACACCATATATTTT. It is translated as CAINDRGRGNTIYF.